The present entry profiles one T cell receptor beta chain with its context. What this receptor recognizes is not known. No much larger clone is present one base from it, and per-base qualities are unavailable. Reading from cysteine to phenylalanine, the CDR3 counts 13 amino acids. Solely the CDR3 DNA is kept, with 39 bases framed from the first base. V is pruned by 7 bases and J by 7 bases, leaving 9 bases of the junction without a gene match. The TCR beta CDR3 regions were amplified from the RNA transcripts. For the first round of RT-PCR on the TCR CDR3, the HTBI primer set was used together with the Qiagen OneStep RT-PCR kit. Libraries were constructed in a second round of multiplex PCR, after which size selection and purification were performed. Paired-end sequencing of the libraries was performed with 100 bp reads on an Illumina HiSeq2000. The published analysis was carried out like this. SOAPnuke was used to process the raw data, throwing out any read that contained adapters or uncalled bases, had a mean Phred below 15, or lacked an exact constant-primer or identifier match. High-quality paired reads were merged using COPE v1.2.5, and each unique nucleotide sequence was defined as a clonotype. Clonotypes were aligned to IMGT TRBV, TRBD and TRBJ reference segments using MiTCR v1.1. The analysis was restricted to V-J combinations with a frequency above 0.0001, which together covered 99.2% of the repertoires. The TCS score was defined as the ratio of F50 (clonal expansion) to E x V (chaos), calculated using BLOSUM62-based TCRdist between CDR3 peptides within each V-J. Welch's t-statistics and random forest reduced several hundred V-J features to roughly 13, which were used in a naive Bayes classifier (R e1071). TCRdb reworked the public reads: Q25 trimming with fastp, MiXCR clone assembly, productive beta chains retained. A single entry per CDR3 protein holds the most common genes and DNA from its merged rows. For this entry, the V and J calls and clone size follow TCRdb and not the study's own pipeline. The sample contains 90,000 to 120,000 distinct CDR3 sequences, approximately 16% of them found a single time. Together, the top ten hold under 45% of the sample.

This specimen comes from a study of T cells in Graves' hyperthyroidism and ophthalmopathy (dated by TCRdb to the late 2010s). Notes on the research overall: Peripheral blood samples were taken at initial diagnosis, before any treatment was given. TCR V-J signatures able to tell the groups apart were searched for in a discovery cohort of 95 or so patients, of whom more than 40 had Graves' ophthalmopathy and roughly 59 had stable Graves' hyperthyroidism. Whether ophthalmopathy could be predicted prospectively was tested in an independent validation cohort made up of about 20 hyperthyroidism patients plus 17 patients who later progressed to ophthalmopathy. For training and testing, the 100 or so patients in the discovery cohort were randomly divided in a 7:3 ratio. In about six Graves' hyperthyroidism patients, the study also compared T-cell repertoires from thyroid tissue with T-cell repertoires from blood. After blood sampling, hyperthyroidism patients were treated with methimazole at a starting dose of 30 mg daily, and ophthalmopathy patients were treated with high-dose intravenous methylprednisolone. TCR Vbeta CDR3 sequencing of 130 to 150 peripheral blood samples (more than 40 ophthalmopathy, 75 hyperthyroidism and around 17 progressor patients) is reported in the paper. Results and caveats for the whole study, not just this receptor: Most expanded thyroid clonotypes (frequency above 0.001) were also found in blood, which suggests that blood repertoires may mirror thyroid immune responses. Ophthalmopathy was separated from stable hyperthyroidism by a 13 V-J signature model, with approximately 85% sensitivity and about 81% specificity obtained in cross-validation and 80%/75% obtained in testing. No statistical method was used to fix the sample size in advance, and group allocation was not hidden from the investigators. In validation, the model predicted progression to ophthalmopathy with 55% to 71% sensitivity and around 72% specificity, a median of 6.5 months before onset.

A patient counted as having stable Graves' hyperthyroidism if no progression to ophthalmopathy occurred over 18 months of follow-up. Hyperthyroidism patients were newly diagnosed, with disease duration under 2 months, and aged 18 to 65 years. The study excluded patients with uncontrolled infections, other autoimmune diseases, pregnancy or lactation. Diagnoses were established on the basis of clinical symptoms, serum thyroxine and TRAb, thyroid ultrasound, and orbital computed tomography. PBMCs were separated from under 11 ml of fresh peripheral blood using Ficoll-Paque density gradient centrifugation. Total RNA was extracted using Trizol reagent, and RNA quality was assessed on an Agilent 2100 Bioanalyzer.

The sequence is built from TRBV12-3 or TRBV12-4 and TRBJ1-1, with 7 central nucleotides matching TRBD1. What was sequenced was blood. This clonotype was obtained from a woman aged 45-65 years with Graves' hyperthyroidism. The DNA sequence is given as TGTGCCAGCACACGACAGGGCGTGGGTGAAGCTTTCTTT. This is translated as CASTRQGVGEAFF.